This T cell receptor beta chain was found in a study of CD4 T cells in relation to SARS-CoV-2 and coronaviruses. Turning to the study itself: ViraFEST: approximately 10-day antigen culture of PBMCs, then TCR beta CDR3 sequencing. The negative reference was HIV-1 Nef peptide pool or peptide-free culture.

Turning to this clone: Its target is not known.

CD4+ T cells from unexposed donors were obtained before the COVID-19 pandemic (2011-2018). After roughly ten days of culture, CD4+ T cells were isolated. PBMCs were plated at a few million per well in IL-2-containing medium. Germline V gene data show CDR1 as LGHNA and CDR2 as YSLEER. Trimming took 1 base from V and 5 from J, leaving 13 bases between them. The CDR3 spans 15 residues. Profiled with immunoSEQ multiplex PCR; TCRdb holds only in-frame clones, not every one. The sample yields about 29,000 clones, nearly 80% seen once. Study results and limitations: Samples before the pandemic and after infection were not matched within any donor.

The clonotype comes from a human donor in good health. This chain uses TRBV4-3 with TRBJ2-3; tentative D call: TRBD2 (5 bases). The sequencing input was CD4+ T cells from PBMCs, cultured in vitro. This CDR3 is CASSQGRTDGDTQYF. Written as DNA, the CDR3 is TGCGCCAGCAGCCAAGGCCGGACTGATGGAGATACGCAGTATTTT.